The 18 T cell receptor beta chains below were found in one sample sequenced in a study of CD8+CD57+ T cells in acquired aplastic anemia. Genomic DNA, the template, was used for profiling of the TCR beta VDJ and CDR3. MiXCR, run by TCRdb on the reads, gives a single entry per CDR3 protein. The sample has about 160,000 distinct CDR3 sequences, 40% to 60% seen once. Whoever was chosen for sequencing had shown CD8+CD57+ cell expansion by flow cytometry. The sequencing sample was made of sorted CD4+, CD8+, or CD8+CD57+ T cells (not recorded which) from PBMCs. The receptor set was obtained from a human donor with aplastic anemia.

The chain has TRBV20-1 and TRBJ2-2, with D tentatively TRBD2 (5 bases). The germline CDR1 and CDR2 sequences are DFQATT and SNEGSKA (reference sequence). There are 13 residues in the CDR3. Trimming took 5 bases from V and 7 from J, leaving 14 bases between them. CDR3 residues: CSAPPGGHGELFF. CDR3 nucleotide sequence: TGCAGTGCTCCCCCGGGCGGGCACGGGGAGCTGTTTTTT.

The gene calls are TRBV20-1 and TRBJ2-7; 10 nucleotides agree with TRBD2. The J segment lost 5 bases and the V segment lost 4 bases, leaving 5 bases of the junction unmatched. The CDR3 runs to 13 residues. CDR1 and CDR2 from the germline V gene are DFQATT and SNEGSKA (reference sequence). The CDR3 is CSATSGSIHEQYF. The CDR3 nucleotides are TGCAGTGCTACTAGCGGGAGTATACACGAGCAGTACTTC.

This clonotype was found a few times. This sequence joins TRBV10-3 and TRBJ2-2, with D possibly being TRBD1 (5 bases). Looked up from germline, CDR1 is ENHRY and CDR2 is SYGVKD. V was shortened by 6 bases and J by 2 bases, with 10 bases between the two germline ends. This CDR3 is 14 amino acids long. The CDR3 sequence is CAIRGRGNTGELFF. CDR3 sequence (DNA): TGTGCCATCAGGGGGCGAGGAAACACCGGGGAGCTGTTTTTT.

This clonotype showed up just once. A single base separates this from a much larger clone, so it may be a read error. The conserved closing phenylalanine or tryptophan is absent in this CDR3, likely reflecting a read error. This chain joins TRBV4-3 and TRBJ1-2; D is possibly TRBD1 (6 bases). The CDR3 covers 17 residues. V gave up 0 bases and J gave up 2 bases, with 16 bases separating them. Germline assignment: CDR1 LGHNA and CDR2 YSLEER. DNA of the CDR3: TGCGCCAGCAGCCAAGATCTCATGATAGGGGGAAACTATGGCTACACCTCC. Translation: CASSQDLMIGGNYGYTS.

This clonotype has ten or more counts. The chain is built from TRBV5-1 and TRBJ2-1; D is unclear. Trimming left V 4 bases short and J 5 bases short, with 13 bases between. The CDR3 is 14 residues long. CDR1 SGHRS and CDR2 YFSETQ come from the germline V gene. DNA of the CDR3: TGCGCCAGCAGCCGGGTTACCGGTGACAATGAGCAGTTCTTC. It specifies CASSRVTGDNEQFF.

At least ten counts were recorded for this clonotype. CDR3: CASSISRDTEAFF. For the CDR3, the DNA is TGTGCCAGCAGTATTAGTAGGGACACTGAAGCTTTCTTT. The rearrangement links TRBV6-5 to TRBJ1-1; D remains unclear. V was shortened by 5 bases and J by 3 bases, with 10 bases between the two germline ends. Germline V gives CDR1 MNHEY, CDR2 SVGAGI. The CDR3 runs to 13 residues.

This clonotype has more than one count but fewer than ten. A read error may explain this, as a much larger clone is one base away. V and J are TRBV9 and TRBJ2-1; 7 nucleotides line up with TRBD1. CDR1 SGDLS and CDR2 YYNGEE come from the germline V gene. This CDR3 is 18 amino acids long. The CDR3 spells CASGVEETVVGQGDEQFF. The CDR3 coding sequence is TGTGCCAGCGGCGTAGAGGAAACGGTCGTCGGGCAGGGGGATGAGCAGTTCTTC.

This chain joins TRBV29-1 and TRBJ2-3, with D hard to call. Trimming stripped 4 bases from V and 0 bases from J, with 17 bases between. Germline lookup yields CDR1 SQVTM and CDR2 ANQGSEA. This CDR3 spans 16 amino acids. CDR3 loop: CSVGGTPQLSTDTQYF. The CDR3 DNA is TGCAGCGTTGGTGGAACACCCCAACTCAGCACAGATACGCAGTATTTT.

V gene TRBV12-3 or TRBV12-4 combines with J gene TRBJ1-5; TRBD1 is a possible D gene (5 bases). V was trimmed by 6 bases and J by 6 bases, leaving 18 bases between them. The CDR3 extends over 15 amino acids. The CDR3 coding sequence is TGTGCCAGCAGCACCACAGGTATAGCAAGTCAGCCCCAGCATTTT. Amino acid sequence: CASSTTGIASQPQHF.

The V gene is TRBV2, the J gene TRBJ1-5, with TRBD1 matching 10 bases. This CDR3 is built from 15 residues. CDR1 SNHLY and CDR2 FYNNEI come from the germline V gene. V lost 1 base, J lost 4 bases, and 1 base stayed unmatched. CDR3 in DNA: TGTGCCAGCAGTGAAGGACAGGGGGCGAATCAGCCCCAGCATTTT. This encodes CASSEGQGANQPQHF.

This clonotype was counted ten times or more. The chain joins TRBV20-1 to TRBJ2-1; 7 bases agree with TRBD2. CDR1 and CDR2 (germline): DFQATT, SNEGSKA (reference sequence). Losses at the gene ends were 5 bases for V and 3 bases for J; bases not matched to a gene: 7. This CDR3 comprises 14 residues. CDR3 residues: CSAPQGGIYNEQFF. CDR3 coding DNA: TGCAGTGCTCCCCAGGGAGGGATCTACAATGAGCAGTTCTTC.

Of note for this clonotype: This sequence may be a read error, since a much larger clone differs from it by one base. The chain joins TRBV15 to TRBJ2-2; D is possibly TRBD2 (5 bases). In germline, CDR1 is LNHNV, CDR2 YYDKDF (reference sequence). The CDR3 has 18 amino acids. CDR3 loop: CATSRTSNVGIVTGELVF. CDR3 bases: TGTGCCACCAGCAGAACCTCCAATGTGGGGATAGTCACCGGGGAGCTGGTTTTT.

This clonotype was observed at least ten times. The chain recombines TRBV7-9 with TRBJ2-7; no firm D call. This CDR3 is built from 14 residues. CDR1 and CDR2 (germline): SEHNR, FQNEAQ (reference sequence). Trimming left V 4 bases short and J 1 base short, with 11 bases between. CDR3 residues: CASSSSAESYEQYF. DNA for the CDR3: TGTGCCAGCAGCTCTTCTGCGGAATCCTACGAGCAGTACTTC.

The gene calls are TRBV7-9 and TRBJ2-3, with D tentatively TRBD2 (6 bases). The CDR3 contains 14 residues. CDR1 and CDR2 from the germline V gene are SEHNR and FQNEAQ (reference sequence). Deletions cut 8 bases from V and 5 bases from J, with 17 bases between. The CDR3 protein is CASQGLQVGDTQYF. For the CDR3, the DNA is TGTGCCAGCCAGGGACTCCAGGTTGGAGATACGCAGTATTTT.

This clonotype was counted many times. V and J are TRBV6-1 and TRBJ2-7; D gene unclear. Germline V gene lookup returns CDR1 MNHNS and CDR2 SASEGT. The CDR3 spans 13 residues. The V end was cut by 7 bases, the J end by 0 bases, with 10 bases between. The CDR3 DNA sequence: TGTGCCAGCAAATCGGAGACCTCCTACGAGCAGTACTTC. The encoded protein is CASKSETSYEQYF.

This clonotype was seen a handful of times. The chain uses TRBV27 and TRBJ1-2; 10 bases are shared with TRBD1. Germline lookup yields CDR1 MNHEY and CDR2 SMNVEV (reference sequence). After removal of 4 bases from V and 4 bases from J, the junction contained 6 bases not matched to a gene. The CDR3 has 15 residues. The CDR3: CASSWDRGPLYGYTF. DNA of the CDR3: TGTGCCAGCAGTTGGGACAGGGGCCCACTCTATGGCTACACCTTC.

The chain has TRBV29-1 and TRBJ2-3, with D perhaps TRBD1 (6 bases). The CDR3 has 14 residues. The V end lost 5 bases, the J end lost 2 bases, and 14 bases lay between the germline ends. CDR1 and CDR2 from the germline V gene are SQVTM and ANQGSEA. In DNA, the CDR3 is TGCAGCGTTACGGGACAATCTATCACAGATACGCAGTATTTT. Translated: CSVTGQSITDTQYF.

The chain is built from TRBV20-1 and TRBJ2-7, with 10 bases aligning to TRBD2. The CDR3 length is 17 residues. J lost 0 bases, V lost 2 bases, and 10 bases had no gene match. Germline V gene lookup returns CDR1 DFQATT and CDR2 SNEGSKA (reference sequence). The CDR3, as DNA: TGCAGTGCTAGATTGCTAGCGGGGGCCGAAAGCTCCTACGAGCAGTACTTC. This codes for CSARLLAGAESSYEQYF.